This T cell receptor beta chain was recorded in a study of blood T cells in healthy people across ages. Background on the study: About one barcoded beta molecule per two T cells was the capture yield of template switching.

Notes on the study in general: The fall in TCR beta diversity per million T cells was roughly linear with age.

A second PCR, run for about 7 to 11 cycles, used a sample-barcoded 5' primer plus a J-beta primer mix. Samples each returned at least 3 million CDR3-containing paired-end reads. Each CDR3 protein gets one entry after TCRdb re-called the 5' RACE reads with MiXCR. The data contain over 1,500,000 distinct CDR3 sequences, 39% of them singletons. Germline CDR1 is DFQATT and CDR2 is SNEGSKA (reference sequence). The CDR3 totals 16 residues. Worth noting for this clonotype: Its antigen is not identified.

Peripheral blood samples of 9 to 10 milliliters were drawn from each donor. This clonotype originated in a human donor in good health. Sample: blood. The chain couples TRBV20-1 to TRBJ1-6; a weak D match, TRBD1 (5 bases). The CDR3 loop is CSAVGQGILHNSPLHF. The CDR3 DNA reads TGCAGCGCCGTCGGCCAGGGCATCCTTCATAATTCACCCCTCCACTTT.